The T cell receptor (beta chain) described here comes from a study of shared clonotypes between healthy human individuals. Clones were read by immunoSEQ multiplex PCR, and TCRdb kept only the in-frame ones, dropping some. The sample lists a few million clones; 93% were seen once. Losses at the gene ends were 3 bases for V and 5 bases for J; bases not matched to a gene: 7. Looked up from germline, CDR1 is SGHDT and CDR2 is YYEEEE. The CDR3 totals 14 residues. About this clone itself: What it binds is not known.

Overall study findings and caveats: Specimens sampled were limited to blood, with tissue repertoires likely differing.

This receptor was obtained from a man between 18 and 29 years old in good health. Some clones in this sample may be carry-over from other donors' samples. The chain couples TRBV5-6 to TRBJ2-5; 7 bases fit TRBD1. Input material: naive CD4+ T cells from PBMCs. The subset is: CD45RA+ positively selected. The DNA for the CDR3 is TGTGCCAGCAGCTCAAAAGGGGGCATGGAGACCCAGTACTTC. As protein: CASSSKGGMETQYF.